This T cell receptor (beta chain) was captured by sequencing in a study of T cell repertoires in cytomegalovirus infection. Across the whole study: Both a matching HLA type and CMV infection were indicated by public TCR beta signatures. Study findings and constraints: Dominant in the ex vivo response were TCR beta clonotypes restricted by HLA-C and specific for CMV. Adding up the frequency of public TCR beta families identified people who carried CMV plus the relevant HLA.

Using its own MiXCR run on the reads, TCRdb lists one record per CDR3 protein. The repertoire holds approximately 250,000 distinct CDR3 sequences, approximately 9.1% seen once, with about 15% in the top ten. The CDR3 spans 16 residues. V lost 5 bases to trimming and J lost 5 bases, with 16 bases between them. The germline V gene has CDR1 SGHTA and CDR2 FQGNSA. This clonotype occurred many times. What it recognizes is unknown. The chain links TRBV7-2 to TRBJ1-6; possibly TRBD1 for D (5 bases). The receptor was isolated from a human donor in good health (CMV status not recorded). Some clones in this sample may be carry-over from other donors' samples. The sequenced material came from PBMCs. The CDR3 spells CASSKVWGKDNSPLHF. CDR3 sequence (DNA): TGTGCCAGCAGCAAGGTCTGGGGGAAGGATAATTCACCCCTCCACTTT.